Following are 13 T cell receptor beta chains from one sample sequenced in a study of response to subunit inactivated influenza vaccine. MiXCR was run by TCRdb on the RT-PCR reads, yielding one entry per CDR3 protein. Found here are 600,000 to 700,000 distinct CDR3 sequences, approximately 15% of them singletons; the top ten hold approximately 7.6%. This sample comprised PBMCs from blood, obtained approximately 15 days before vaccination. These receptors were obtained from a man aged 45-65 years who received an inactivated influenza vaccine.

This clonotype showed up just a few times. The CDR3 bases are TGTGCCATCAGTGAGTCGCCGTCCAGGGCCTACGAGCAGTACTTC. Protein sequence: CAISESPSRAYEQYF. V is TRBV10-3 and J is TRBJ2-7; TRBD1 might be the D (5 bases). The CDR3 contains 15 residues. Between the trimmed V and J ends, which lost 0 bases and 2 bases, there was a span of 11 bases. Germline V CDR1 and CDR2: ENHRY, SYGVKD.

In its sample, this clonotype was seen a few times. This chain uses TRBV7-2 with TRBJ2-7; 14 positions match TRBD2. With V trimmed by 7 bases and J by 4 bases, 12 bases remained unmatched. Germline V CDR1 and CDR2: SGHTA, FQGNSA. There are 17 residues in the CDR3. The CDR3 reads CASTFRGTSGSRYEQYF. In DNA form, the CDR3 reads TGTGCCAGCACCTTTCGAGGGACTAGCGGGAGTAGGTACGAGCAGTACTTC.

J is TRBJ2-7 and V is TRBV10-3; 10 nucleotides match TRBD1. This CDR3 is 15 amino acids long. Germline V CDR1 and CDR2: ENHRY, SYGVKD. V was clipped by 0 bases and J by 3 bases; unmatched bases: 2. The CDR3 loop is CAISESGQGVYEQYF. The CDR3 DNA is TGTGCCATCAGTGAGTCCGGACAGGGGGTCTACGAGCAGTACTTC.

The chain is built from TRBV2 and TRBJ1-5; D is unresolved. Trimming stripped 3 bases from V and 0 bases from J, with 9 bases between. Germline CDR1 is SNHLY and CDR2 is FYNNEI. This CDR3 comprises 15 residues. The CDR3 loop is CASSDRSFSNQPQHF. CDR3 coding DNA: TGTGCCAGCAGTGACCGTTCCTTTAGCAATCAGCCCCAGCATTTT.

This clonotype was seen a few times. The rearrangement joins TRBV28 to TRBJ2-1, with D maybe TRBD1 (6 bases). Trimming stripped 2 bases from V and 10 bases from J, with 15 bases between. CDR1 is MDHEN and CDR2 is SYDVKM in the germline V gene. CDR3 length: 14 residues. The CDR3 is CASSLPHRAREQFF. CDR3 in DNA: TGTGCCAGCAGTTTACCCCACAGGGCCAGGGAGCAGTTCTTC.

The rearrangement joins TRBV10-3 to TRBJ2-7; tentative D call: TRBD2 (5 bases). Germline V gene sequence: CDR1 ENHRY, CDR2 SYGVKD. V dropped 2 bases and J dropped 7 bases, with 9 bases sitting between them. The CDR3 has 12 residues. CDR3 residues: CAISETGDEQYF. CDR3 in DNA: TGTGCCATCAGTGAGACCGGGGATGAGCAGTACTTC.

The rearrangement uses TRBV10-3 and TRBJ2-3; 9 bases align to TRBD2. Germline V gene data show CDR1 as ENHRY and CDR2 as SYGVKD. The CDR3 has 16 amino acids. The J segment lost 4 bases and the V segment lost 4 bases, leaving 9 bases of the junction unmatched. CDR3 bases: TGTGCCATCAGTGGGTTCTCGCGGGAGGGGGCAGATACGCAGTATTTT. Its translation is CAISGFSREGADTQYF.

This clonotype was detected a few times. The J gene is TRBJ2-7, the V gene TRBV6-2 or TRBV6-3; D gene uncertain. This CDR3 is 13 amino acids long. The V gene's germline CDR1 is MNHEY and CDR2 SVGEGT. The ends were cut back, 2 bases at V and 4 bases at J, with 9 bases in the middle. CDR3 loop: CASSYNGFYEQYF. CDR3 in DNA: TGTGCCAGCAGTTACAACGGATTTTACGAGCAGTACTTC.

V is TRBV13 and J is TRBJ2-4; TRBD1 is a possible D gene (6 bases). Germline CDR1 PRHDT, CDR2 FYEKMQ (reference sequence). V dropped 1 base and J dropped 6 bases, with 16 bases sitting between them. This CDR3 region has 16 residues. This chain's CDR3 is CASSLVRTADPNIQYF. The CDR3, as DNA: TGTGCCAGCAGCTTAGTGAGGACAGCCGACCCAAACATTCAGTACTTC.

The chain links TRBV2 to TRBJ2-1; TRBD2 is a possible D gene (5 bases). Germline CDR1 SNHLY, CDR2 FYNNEI. This CDR3 has 13 amino acids. Deletions cut 3 bases from V and 9 bases from J, with 12 bases between. CDR3 residues: CASSDGGGVEQFF. CDR3 nucleotides: TGTGCCAGCAGTGATGGCGGAGGAGTTGAGCAGTTCTTC.

A word on this clonotype: Germline is not matched at one junction end, which may reflect a read error. The rearrangement links TRBV12-3 or TRBV12-4 to TRBJ2-2, with D unclear. This CDR3 is 14 amino acids long. This CDR3 reads CATSLKGSTGELFF. DNA for the CDR3: TGTGCCACCAGTTTAAAGGGATCCACCGGGGAGCTGTTTTTT.

This clonotype was picked up a small number of times. The V and J genes are TRBV7-9 and TRBJ2-7; 14 nucleotides align to TRBD2. Germline trimming cut 5 bases from V and 3 bases from J; bases unmatched to any gene: 6. The CDR3 runs to 16 residues. Germline assignment: CDR1 SEHNR and CDR2 FQNEAQ (reference sequence). This CDR3 is CASSLGLAGGLYEQYF. Written as DNA, the CDR3 is TGTGCCAGCAGCCTCGGACTAGCGGGAGGACTCTACGAGCAGTACTTC.

This clonotype has more than one count but fewer than ten. The chain has TRBV29-1 and TRBJ2-2; perhaps TRBD2 as D (6 bases). V was clipped by 3 bases and J by 3 bases, with 8 bases between them. The germline gives CDR1 SQVTM, CDR2 ANQGSEA. The CDR3 runs to 13 residues. This CDR3 reads CSVDREHTGELFF. For the CDR3, the DNA is TGCAGCGTTGACCGGGAGCACACCGGGGAGCTGTTTTTT.